The T cell receptor (beta chain) described here comes from a study of post-analysis software for immune sequencing data. Study results and limitations: Patients used a handful of TRBV segments, including TRBV5-6, TRBV5-1 and TRBV20-1, more often than controls.

Concerning this clonotype: Its antigen is unknown.

This CDR3 is built from 13 residues. The germline CDR1 and CDR2 sequences are MDHEN and SYDVKM. Losses at the gene ends were 6 bases for V and 4 bases for J; bases not matched to a gene: 3. Incorporated into the TCR beta cDNA libraries were unique molecular identifiers, which served to reduce PCR and sequencing biases. TCRdb reanalysed the PCR reads using MiXCR and keeps one entry per CDR3 protein. The table lists around 500,000 distinct CDR3 sequences, approximately 34% of them singletons. The sequencing sample was made of blood. This receptor was identified in a girl aged 2-17 years with multiple sclerosis. The chain links TRBV28 to TRBJ2-1; 7 bases align to TRBD1. CDR3 sequence reads: CASSEGAYNEQFF. CDR3 in DNA: TGTGCCAGCAGCGAGGGGGCTTACAATGAGCAGTTCTTC.